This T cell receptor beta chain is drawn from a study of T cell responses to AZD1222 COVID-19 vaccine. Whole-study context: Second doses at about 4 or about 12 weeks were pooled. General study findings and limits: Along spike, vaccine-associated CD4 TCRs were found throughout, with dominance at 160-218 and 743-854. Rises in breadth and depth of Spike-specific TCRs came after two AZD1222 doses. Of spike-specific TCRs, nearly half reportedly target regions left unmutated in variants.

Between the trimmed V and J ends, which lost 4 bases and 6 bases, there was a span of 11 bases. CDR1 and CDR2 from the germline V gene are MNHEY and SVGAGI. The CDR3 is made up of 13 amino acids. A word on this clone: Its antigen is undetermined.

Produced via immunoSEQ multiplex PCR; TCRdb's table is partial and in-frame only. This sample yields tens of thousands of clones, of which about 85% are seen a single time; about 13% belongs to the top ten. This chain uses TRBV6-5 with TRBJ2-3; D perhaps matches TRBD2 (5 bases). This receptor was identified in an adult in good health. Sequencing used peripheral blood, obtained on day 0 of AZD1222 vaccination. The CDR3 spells CASSSIVADTQYF. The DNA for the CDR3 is TGTGCCAGCAGTTCGATCGTAGCGGATACGCAGTATTTT.